Listed here is a single T cell receptor beta chain. The RNA, about 0.45 to 1 ug, was put through reverse transcription using random hexamers. Amplification of the TCR beta CDR3 was carried out by immunoSEQ multiplex PCR, which spanned a total of 54 Vbeta and 13 Jbeta segments. In TCRdb, the immunoSEQ multiplex PCR reads were re-called with MiXCR into one record per CDR3 protein. Among 100,000 to 150,000 distinct CDR3 sequences listed, about 96% were seen once. The germline CDR1 and CDR2 sequences are SNHLY and FYNNEI. This CDR3 contains 15 residues. Trimming took 6 bases from V and 1 from J, leaving 15 bases between them. As controls, healthy donors matched for age and sex were used. These data are taken from a study of CD8 T cells in Susac syndrome.

The sequencing input was CD4+ T cells from PBMCs. The receptor's source is a human donor in good health. The J gene is TRBJ1-2, the V gene TRBV2; D gene unclear. The CDR3 coding sequence is TGTGCCAGCAGACGAGGCGAAAGTCTTAACTATGGCTACACCTTC. Amino acid sequence: CASRRGESLNYGYTF.